Following are 22 T cell receptor beta chains from one sample sequenced in a study of blood T cell repertoires in COVID-19. TCRdb's copy holds only in-frame clones and misses some; the assay was immunoSEQ multiplex PCR. The sample has 31,000 or so clones, roughly nine tenths seen once; the top ten hold approximately 24%. The sequenced sample consisted of peripheral blood. The source of these receptors is a human donor with active COVID-19. The donor label of this sample is uncertain.

The rearrangement uses TRBV7-6 and TRBJ2-2, with TRBD2 as a possible D gene (5 bases). Looked up from germline, CDR1 is SGHVS and CDR2 is FNYEAQ. V was trimmed by 0 bases and J by 6 bases, leaving 14 bases between them. This CDR3 has 16 amino acids. CDR3 coding DNA: TGTGCCAGCAGCTTAGCCTCTCCTATGGGAGCCGGGGAGCTGTTTTTT. This sequence encodes CASSLASPMGAGELFF.

The CDR3 sequence is CASSGPGVIYGYTF. In DNA, the CDR3 is TGTGCCAGTAGTGGACCGGGGGTGATCTATGGCTACACCTTC. V usage is TRBV19 and J usage is TRBJ1-2, with D possibly being TRBD1 (5 bases). V shed 5 bases and J shed 4 bases, with 14 bases lying between them. Germline CDR1 is LNHDA and CDR2 is SQIVND (reference sequence). CDR3 length equals 14 residues. The whole variable domain, filled in from reference TRBV19 and TRBJ1-2, reads DGGITQSPKYLFRKEGQNVTLSCEQNLNHDAMYWYRQDPGQGLRLIYYSQIVNDFQKGDIAEGYSVSREKKESFPLTVTSAQKNPTAFYLCASSGPGVIYGYTFGSGTRLTVV.

The genes are TRBV10-3 and TRBJ1-3, with D unclear. V was trimmed by 4 bases and J by 0 bases, leaving 10 bases between them. CDR3 length equals 15 residues. Germline assignment: CDR1 ENHRY and CDR2 SYGVKD. The CDR3 DNA is TGTGCCATCAGTGCATGGGCAAGCTCTGGAAACACCATATATTTT. This codes for CAISAWASSGNTIYF.

V is TRBV3-1 (or the pseudogene TRBV3-2) and J is TRBJ2-7; D is possibly TRBD2 (5 bases). CDR1 is LGHDT, CDR2 YNNKEL, per germline (reference sequence). V was cut by 1 base and J by 6 bases, with 13 bases left in between. The CDR3 runs 14 residues. DNA of the CDR3: TGTGCCAGCAGCCAAGTGCTAGGCCGGGGCGAGCAGTACTTC. Residues: CASSQVLGRGEQYF.

This chain joins TRBV30 and TRBJ2-2, with 10 bases matching TRBD2. CDR3 length: 17 residues. Germline CDR1 is GTSNPN and CDR2 is SVGIG (reference sequence). The V and J ends lost 1 base and 0 bases, in that order; junction bases with no gene match: 5. The CDR3 reads CAWSGLAGATNTGELFF. CDR3 DNA sequence: TGTGCCTGGAGTGGCCTAGCGGGGGCCACGAACACCGGGGAGCTGTTTTTT.

The rearrangement joins TRBV7-9 to TRBJ1-2; D perhaps matches TRBD1 (5 bases). The CDR3 loop spans 15 amino acids. CDR1 is SEHNR, CDR2 FQNEAQ, per germline (reference sequence). V was cut by 0 bases and J by 7 bases, with 15 bases left in between. CDR3 protein: CASSLASGTIGGYTF. The CDR3 DNA sequence: TGTGCCAGCAGCTTAGCTTCCGGGACTATTGGTGGCTACACCTTC.

This clone was found a few times. The chain employs TRBV7-9 and TRBJ2-1, with 7 bases fitting TRBD2. This CDR3 region has 15 residues. From germline, CDR1 is SEHNR and CDR2 FQNEAQ (reference sequence). V shed 4 bases and J 1 base; nucleotides not matched to a gene: 4. The CDR3 sequence is CASSSAGESYNEQFF. As DNA, the CDR3 is TGTGCCAGCAGCTCGGCGGGAGAATCCTACAATGAGCAGTTCTTC.

This clone was seen a single time. The chain is built from TRBV3-1 (or the pseudogene TRBV3-2) and TRBJ2-5; TRBD2 agrees at 8 bases. V lost 10 bases and J lost 5; bases outside the gene matches: 9. CDR1 is LGHDT and CDR2 is YNNKEL in the germline V gene (reference sequence). The CDR3 runs 13 residues. As DNA, the CDR3 is TGTGCCACCCGTAGCGGGGTCGGGGAGACCCAGTACTTC. Translating it yields CATRSGVGETQYF.

The chain combines TRBV7-9 with TRBJ2-5; the D gene is possibly TRBD1 (6 bases). This CDR3 spans 14 amino acids. Germline V gives CDR1 SEHNR, CDR2 FQNEAQ (reference sequence). Deletions cut 2 bases from V and 5 bases from J, with 12 bases between. As DNA, the CDR3 is TGTGCCAGCAGCTTAACACAGGGTCACGAGACCCAGTACTTC. This sequence encodes CASSLTQGHETQYF.

J is TRBJ1-3 and V is TRBV27; 12 bases are a match to TRBD1. Germline loops: CDR1 MNHEY, CDR2 SMNVEV (reference sequence). J gave up 8 bases and V 4 bases, and 6 bases lay outside the gene matches. CDR3 size: 15 residues. The CDR3 spells CASSSGGQGAYTIYF. Here the CDR3 DNA reads TGTGCCAGCAGTTCAGGGGGACAGGGGGCGTACACCATATATTTT.

This rearrangement joins TRBV24-1 to TRBJ2-2; D is undetermined. CDR3 size: 14 residues. Trimming took off 9 bases at V and 0 bases at J, with 10 bases between the two ends. Germline CDR1 is KGHDR and CDR2 is SFDVKD. The CDR3 is CATLAVTNTGELFF. The CDR3 DNA follows: TGTGCCACCTTAGCAGTTACGAACACCGGGGAGCTGTTTTTT.

The chain couples TRBV7-3 to TRBJ2-1; 10 nucleotides agree with TRBD2. Germline V CDR1 and CDR2: SGHTA, FQGTGA. With 3 bases clipped from V and 3 bases from J, the junction kept 2 bases outside the gene matches. The CDR3 is 15 residues long. The CDR3 loop is CASSLLAGDYNEQFF. CDR3 in DNA: TGTGCCAGCAGCTTGCTAGCGGGGGACTACAATGAGCAGTTCTTC.

The rearrangement joins TRBV7-9 to TRBJ2-7; D remains unclear. V was pared by 0 bases and J by 7 bases, with 7 bases between. Germline lookup yields CDR1 SEHNR and CDR2 FQNEAQ (reference sequence). This CDR3 is 12 amino acids long. The CDR3 sequence: CASSLARREQYF. The CDR3 DNA is TGTGCCAGCAGCTTAGCGCGGCGAGAGCAGTACTTC. The full variable domain, in which reference TRBV7-9 and TRBJ2-7 provide the parts outside the CDR3, is DTGVSQNPRHKITKRGQNVTFRCDPISEHNRLYWYRQTLGQGPEFLTYFQNEAQLEKSRLLSDRFSAERPKGSFSTLEIQRTEQGDSAMYLCASSLARREQYFGPGTRLTVT.

The J gene is TRBJ2-3, the V gene TRBV7-9; TRBD1 agrees at 10 bases. The V and J ends lost 2 bases and 3 bases, in that order; junction bases with no gene match: 11. The germline CDR1 and CDR2 sequences are SEHNR and FQNEAQ (reference sequence). This CDR3 comprises 18 residues. This chain's CDR3 is CASSLPVGTGVGTDTQYF. The CDR3, as DNA: TGTGCCAGCAGCTTACCGGTCGGGACAGGGGTAGGGACAGATACGCAGTATTTT.

This rearrangement joins TRBV7-8 to TRBJ2-3; TRBD2 aligns across 12 bases. The length of the CDR3 is 21 residues. Per germline, CDR1 SGHVS and CDR2 FQNEAQ. V was clipped by 5 bases and J by 4 bases; unmatched bases: 22. CDR3 bases: TGTGCCAGCAGCGACCAGTGGGACAGACTAGCGGGAGTCTCCGGGTCAGATACGCAGTATTTT. It translates to CASSDQWDRLAGVSGSDTQYF.

The V gene is TRBV4-2, the J gene TRBJ1-6; D not certain. CDR1 is LGHNA, CDR2 YNFKEQ, per germline. The CDR3 covers 17 residues. The V gene lost 2 bases and the J gene lost 8 bases, with 19 bases spanning the gap. The CDR3 loop is CASSQKFPARADSPLHF. CDR3 sequence (DNA): TGTGCCAGCAGCCAAAAATTTCCGGCCCGCGCGGATTCACCCCTCCACTTT.

This clone was seen just once. The J gene is TRBJ1-5, the V gene TRBV19; possibly TRBD1 for D (6 bases). Trimming pared 4 bases from V and 0 bases from J, leaving 16 bases between. The CDR3 runs 17 residues. Germline-derived CDR1 and CDR2 are LNHDA and SQIVND (reference sequence). The CDR3 protein is CASSTLGGPYSNQPQHF. The DNA for the CDR3 is TGTGCCAGTAGTACCCTCGGGGGGCCTTATAGCAATCAGCCCCAGCATTTT.

The gene calls are TRBV7-3 and TRBJ1-2; no firm D call. The germline V gene has CDR1 SGHTA and CDR2 FQGTGA. V was shortened by 4 bases and J by 1 base, with 4 bases between the two germline ends. The CDR3 sequence is 12 residues long. CDR3 coding DNA: TGTGCCAGCAGCTCGTTTAACTATGGCTACACCTTC. Protein sequence: CASSSFNYGYTF.

The chain joins TRBV28 to TRBJ1-3; TRBD1 matches at 8 bases. Germline CDR1 MDHEN, CDR2 SYDVKM. The CDR3 sequence is 16 residues long. The V segment lost 4 bases and the J segment 4 bases; nucleotides outside the gene matches: 9. CDR3: CASSSSGQASGNTIYF. DNA of the CDR3: TGTGCCAGCAGTTCGTCGGGACAGGCGAGCGGAAACACCATATATTTT.

The chain links TRBV2 to TRBJ1-2; D is possibly TRBD1 (5 bases). The ends were cut back, 6 bases at V and 1 base at J, with 12 bases in the middle. CDR3 length: 14 residues. Per the germline V gene, CDR1 is SNHLY and CDR2 is FYNNEI. In DNA, the CDR3 is TGTGCCAGCAGAACCGGGACTTTTAACTATGGCTACACCTTC. Translating it yields CASRTGTFNYGYTF.

The chain combines TRBV7-2 with TRBJ2-1; 10 bases are shared with TRBD1. Germline loops: CDR1 SGHTA, CDR2 FQGNSA. J was trimmed by 10 bases and V by 3 bases; bases with no gene match: 9. The CDR3 has 15 residues. The CDR3 loop reads CASSFTGTGVWEQFF. CDR3 nucleotide sequence: TGTGCCAGCAGCTTCACCGGGACAGGGGTGTGGGAGCAGTTCTTC.

This clone was seen once. The chain joins TRBV29-1 to TRBJ2-2; D perhaps matches TRBD1 (6 bases). CDR1 SQVTM and CDR2 ANQGSEA come from the germline V gene. V was pared by 0 bases and J by 4 bases, with 15 bases between. The CDR3 consists of 16 residues. CDR3 protein: CSVEDGGGRSTGELFF. The CDR3 DNA sequence: TGCAGCGTTGAAGATGGGGGCGGCAGAAGCACCGGGGAGCTGTTTTTT.